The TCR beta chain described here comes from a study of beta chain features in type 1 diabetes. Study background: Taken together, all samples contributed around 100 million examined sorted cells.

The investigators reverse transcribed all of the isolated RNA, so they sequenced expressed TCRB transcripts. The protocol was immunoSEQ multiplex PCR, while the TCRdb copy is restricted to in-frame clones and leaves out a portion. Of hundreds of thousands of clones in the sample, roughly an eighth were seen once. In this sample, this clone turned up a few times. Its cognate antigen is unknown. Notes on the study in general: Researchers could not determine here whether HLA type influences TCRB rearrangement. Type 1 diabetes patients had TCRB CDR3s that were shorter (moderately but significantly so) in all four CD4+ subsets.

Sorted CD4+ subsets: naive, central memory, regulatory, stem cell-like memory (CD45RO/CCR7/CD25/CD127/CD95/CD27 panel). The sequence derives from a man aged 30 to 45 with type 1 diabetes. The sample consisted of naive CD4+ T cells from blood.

CDR3 in DNA: TGTGCCAGCAGCGCAATATGGACTAGCGGGATCAGCAATGAGCAGTTCTTC. Translation gives CASSAIWTSGISNEQFF. This chain uses TRBV9 with TRBJ2-1; 12 nucleotides line up with TRBD2. Losses at the gene ends were 3 bases for V and 6 bases for J; bases not matched to a gene: 10. The CDR3 loop spans 17 amino acids. Looked up from germline, CDR1 is SGDLS and CDR2 is YYNGEE.